One sample yielded the 27 T cell receptor beta chains listed below, sequenced in a study of Tregs in tolerant kidney transplant recipients. The protocol was immunoSEQ multiplex PCR, while the TCRdb copy is restricted to in-frame clones and leaves out a portion. The sample table sets out approximately 49,000 clones. The source was CD4+ T cells from blood, collected before the transplant. These receptors were obtained from a human donor who received a combined kidney and bone marrow transplant.

To note about this clone: The CDR3 extends 3 residues past the end of the read, so its final part is completed from the germline J gene. The chain combines TRBV16 with TRBJ1-2; D gene ambiguous. V was cut by 5 bases and J by 4 bases, with 11 bases left in between. This CDR3 is built from 13 residues. From germline, CDR1 is KGHSY and CDR2 FQNENV. The CDR3 loop reads CASSKGGSYGYTF. The covered CDR3 bases are TGTGCCAGCAGCAAAGGTGGCAGCTATGGC.

Note on this clone: Sequencing ends 3 residues short of the CDR3 end; the germline J gene provides the rest. The chain couples TRBV5-6 to TRBJ1-2; D unresolved. The CDR3 contains 14 residues. V was clipped by 2 bases and J by 7 bases, with 15 bases between them. Per germline, CDR1 SGHDT and CDR2 YYEEEE. The CDR3 bases that were read are TGTGCCAGCAGCTTCGTTGAGTCTTTCGGTGGC. Translation gives CASSFVESFGG. The whole CDR3 is CASSFVESFGGYTF.

Of note for this clone: The sequence runs out 3 residues before the end of the CDR3; the remainder is reconstructed from the germline J gene. This chain links TRBV20-1 with TRBJ1-1, with a possible D match to TRBD1 (5 bases). CDR3 length: 15 amino acids. Deletions cut 0 bases from V and 2 bases from J, with 13 bases between. From germline, CDR1 is DFQATT and CDR2 SNEGSKA (reference sequence). CDR3 residues: CSARERQTVNTEAFF. CDR3 bases read: TGCAGTGCTAGAGAAAGACAGACTGTCAACACTGAA.

On this clone: The read is 3 residues too short to cover the CDR3 end, so that end is filled in from the germline J gene. J is TRBJ2-3 and V is TRBV20-1; 8 bases line up with TRBD1. V lost 6 bases to trimming and J lost 3 bases; unmatched junction nucleotides: 5. The CDR3 contains 13 residues. CDR1 and CDR2 (germline): DFQATT, SNEGSKA (reference sequence). CDR3 in amino acids: CSATGGSTDTQYF. Partial CDR3 DNA: TGCAGTGCAACAGGGGGGTCGACAGATACG.

Details on this clone: The CDR3 goes on 3 residues after the read ends, and that part is filled in from the germline J gene. V usage is TRBV14 and J usage is TRBJ1-4; D is unclear. Germline values: CDR1 SGHDN, CDR2 FVKESK. V was trimmed by 4 bases and J by 5 bases, leaving 8 bases between them. The CDR3 sequence is 13 residues long. The DNA read from the CDR3 is TGTGCCAGCAGCCCGGCGGAAAATGAAAAA. It encodes CASSPAENEK. The entire CDR3 protein is CASSPAENEKLFF.

As concerns this clone: Read sequence stops 3 residues before the CDR3 end, and the germline J gene provides the missing end. The J gene is TRBJ2-2, the V gene TRBV7-2; D is uncertain. The CDR3 is 13 residues long. CDR1 SGHTA and CDR2 FQGNSA come from the germline V gene. Trimming cost V 5 bases and J 1 base, with 5 bases left between them. The CDR3: CASSIVNTGELFF. The sequenced part of the CDR3 DNA is TGTGCCAGCAGCATCGTGAACACCGGGGAG.

Details on this clone: The read terminates 3 residues before the CDR3 end, so the remaining end is supplied by the germline J gene. The chain uses TRBV20-1 and TRBJ2-5; 10 bases agree with TRBD2. The CDR3 loop spans 16 amino acids. V dropped 7 bases and J dropped 5; count of bases not matched to a gene: 16. Germline V gene sequence: CDR1 DFQATT, CDR2 SNEGSKA (reference sequence). The covered CDR3 bases are TGCAGTGTTCGGGGGGCTAGCGGGAGTCTTGCGGAGACC. Translation: CSVRGASGSLAET. The whole CDR3 sequence is CSVRGASGSLAETQYF.

On this clone itself: Read sequence stops 3 residues before the CDR3 end, and the germline J gene provides the missing end. The chain combines TRBV5-1 with TRBJ1-1; TRBD1 might be the D (6 bases). The CDR3 is 14 residues long. Germline loops: CDR1 SGHRS, CDR2 YFSETQ. Deletions cut 1 base from V and 0 bases from J, with 7 bases between. Partial CDR3 DNA: TGCGCCAGCAGCTTGCAGGGGATGAACACTGAA. Its protein is CASSLQGMNTE. The full-length CDR3 reads as CASSLQGMNTEAFF.

A remark on this clone: The sequence runs out 3 residues before the end of the CDR3; the remainder is reconstructed from the germline J gene. The chain couples TRBV30 to TRBJ2-7, with D possibly being TRBD2 (9 bases). Germline values: CDR1 GTSNPN, CDR2 SVGIG (reference sequence). Trimming shortened V by 6 bases and J by 5 bases, and 32 bases separated the two germline ends. This CDR3 region has 18 residues. The CDR3 spells CACSLGRGLIAGADEQYF. Incomplete CDR3 DNA: TGTGCCTGCTCACTGGGCAGGGGGCTTATAGCGGGAGCGGACGAG.

With respect to this clone: The CDR3 goes on 3 residues after the read ends, and that part is filled in from the germline J gene. The chain recombines TRBV30 with TRBJ1-4; D perhaps matches TRBD1 (6 bases). Germline values: CDR1 GTSNPN, CDR2 SVGIG (reference sequence). V lost 0 bases to trimming and J lost 2 bases, with 13 bases between them. CDR3 length: 16 residues. The CDR3 loop reads CAWSVDSGATNEKLFF. The sequenced part of the CDR3 DNA is TGTGCCTGGAGTGTAGATTCAGGGGCTACTAATGAAAAA.

The CDR3 spells CASSVQGSNTGELFF. CDR3 DNA (partial): TGTGCCAGCAGCGTACAGGGTAGTAACACCGGGGAG. V is TRBV11-2 and J is TRBJ2-2, with TRBD1 as a possible D gene (6 bases). The read gets to within 3 residues of the CDR3 end, and the germline J gene fills in the rest. From germline, CDR1 is SGHAT and CDR2 FQNNGV. The CDR3 runs to 15 residues. Trimming removed 5 bases at V and 2 bases at J, with 12 bases between.

In the case of this clone: The CDR3 is cut off 3 residues early in the read; its end comes from the germline J gene. This chain links TRBV5-3 with TRBJ2-3, with TRBD2 matching 7 bases. TRBV5-3 is annotated as an ORF whose role is uncertain. Losses at the gene ends were 3 bases for V and 1 base for J; bases not matched to a gene: 5. The CDR3 loop spans 15 amino acids. CDR3 amino acids: CARSWTRRGTDTQYF. Incomplete CDR3 DNA: TGTGCCAGAAGCTGGACTAGACGGGGCACAGATACG.

A note on this clone: The DNA ends 3 residues before the CDR3 does, and the rest of the CDR3 is filled in from the germline J gene. The V and J genes are TRBV2 and TRBJ2-7; no firm D call. Germline V gene sequence: CDR1 SNHLY, CDR2 FYNNEI. CDR3 size: 13 residues. Trimming stripped 0 bases from V and 6 bases from J, with 9 bases between. The covered CDR3 bases are TGTGCCAGCAGTGAAGCCCCAAATAGCGAG. Encoded protein: CASSEAPNSE. The full CDR3 sequence reads CASSEAPNSEQYF.

Turning to this clone: Sequencing ends 3 residues short of the CDR3 end; the germline J gene provides the rest. J is TRBJ2-7 and V is TRBV5-1; 7 nucleotides line up with TRBD1. J gave up 3 bases and V 3 bases, and 3 bases lay outside the gene matches. Germline V gene lookup returns CDR1 SGHRS and CDR2 YFSETQ. The CDR3 sequence is 13 residues long. Incomplete CDR3 DNA: TGCGCCAGCAGCTCTACAGGGGTCTACGAG. As protein: CASSSTGVYE. The CDR3 reads in full as CASSSTGVYEQYF.

About this clone: The read gets to within 3 residues of the CDR3 end, and the germline J gene fills in the rest. This chain links TRBV6-2 or TRBV6-3 with TRBJ2-5, with 7 bases identical to TRBD2. Trimming cost V 2 bases and J 4 bases; bases outside gene matches: 10. From germline, CDR1 is MNHEY and CDR2 SVGEGT. The CDR3 runs 16 residues. CDR3 bases read: TGTGCCAGCAGTTACGGCCGGGGGAGGGGTGCAGAGACC. It translates to CASSYGRGRGAET. The CDR3 in full is CASSYGRGRGAETQYF.

To note about this clone: From the germline J gene comes the end of the CDR3, since the read stops 3 residues before it. This sequence joins TRBV19 and TRBJ2-2, with 10 positions matching TRBD2. Germline V lookup: CDR1 LNHDA, CDR2 SQIVND (reference sequence). Trimming at V came to 3 bases and at J to 7 bases, leaving 8 bases not matched to a gene. The CDR3 loop spans 16 amino acids. The CDR3 sequence is CASSIGASGSDGELFF. CDR3 bases read: TGTGCCAGTAGTATTGGGGCTAGCGGGAGCGACGGGGAG.

As regards this clone: The CDR3 end is not reached by the read, which stops 3 residues before it; the germline J gene fills it in. The chain joins TRBV20-1 to TRBJ1-1; tentatively, D is TRBD1 (5 bases). The ends were cut back, 8 bases at V and 1 base at J, with 17 bases in the middle. The CDR3 extends over 14 amino acids. CDR1 and CDR2 (germline): DFQATT, SNEGSKA (reference sequence). CDR3: CSPSRGLQNTEAFF. The sequenced CDR3 bases are TGCAGTCCCAGCCGGGGACTGCAGAACACTGAA.

CDR3 residues: CSVSGYNEQFF. The covered CDR3 bases are TGCAGCGTTTCCGGGTACAATGAG. V gene TRBV29-1 combines with J gene TRBJ2-1, with unresolved D. The read ends 3 residues before the CDR3 terminus; that terminus is restored from the germline J gene. V dropped 5 bases and J dropped 4 bases, with 6 bases sitting between them. The CDR3 contains 11 residues. Germline-derived CDR1 and CDR2 are SQVTM and ANQGSEA.

Of note for this clone: Read data end 3 residues before the CDR3 end; the end is taken from the germline J gene. The chain is built from TRBV20-1 and TRBJ1-3, with D unclear. The CDR3 runs 15 residues. The ends were cut back, 0 bases at V and 2 bases at J, with 11 bases in the middle. Germline-derived CDR1 and CDR2 are DFQATT and SNEGSKA (reference sequence). The chain's CDR3 is CSARDALTAGNTIYF. The sequenced part of the CDR3 DNA is TGCAGTGCTAGAGATGCCCTCACGGCTGGAAACACC.

Notes on this clone: The read halts 3 residues ahead of the CDR3 end, with the missing end drawn from the germline J gene. The chain is built from TRBV7-2 and TRBJ1-2; D is possibly TRBD1 (5 bases). The ends were cut back, 1 base at V and 2 bases at J, with 8 bases in the middle. The germline gives CDR1 SGHTA, CDR2 FQGNSA. CDR3 length equals 14 residues. The CDR3 bases that were read are TGTGCCAGCAGCTTAGGCAGGGAAAACTATGGC. It translates to CASSLGRENYG. The whole CDR3 protein reads CASSLGRENYGYTF.

Remarks on this clone: The missing CDR3 end, 3 residues past where the read stops, is filled in from the germline J gene. This rearrangement joins TRBV14 to TRBJ2-3; 10 bases align to TRBD2. Trimming took 4 bases from V and 4 from J; bases not matched to a gene: 2. The CDR3 loop spans 14 amino acids. Germline CDR1 SGHDN, CDR2 FVKESK. CDR3 loop: CASSRSGRADTQYF. CDR3 DNA, as far as it was read: TGTGCCAGCAGCCGGAGCGGGAGGGCAGATACG. Using reference TRBV14 and TRBJ2-3 for the parts outside the CDR3, the full variable domain is EAGVTQFPSHSVIEKGQTVTLRCDPISGHDNLYWYRRVMGKEIKFLLHFVKESKQDESGMPNNRFLAERTGGTYSTLKVQPAELEDSGVYFCASSRSGRADTQYFGPGTRLTVL.

Details on this clone: The read ends 3 residues before the CDR3 terminus; that terminus is restored from the germline J gene. V gene TRBV20-1 combines with J gene TRBJ1-5; D uncertain. The CDR3 is made up of 11 amino acids. Per the germline V gene, CDR1 is DFQATT and CDR2 is SNEGSKA (reference sequence). Trimming removed 2 bases at V and 5 bases at J, with 4 bases between. The CDR3 DNA, read in part, is TGCAGTGCTAGATCGGATCAGCCC. Its protein is CSARSDQP. The whole CDR3 reads CSARSDQPQHF.

Remarks on this clone: The DNA ends 3 residues before the CDR3 does, and the rest of the CDR3 is filled in from the germline J gene. The rearrangement links TRBV5-6 to TRBJ2-7; TRBD1 aligns across 9 bases. This CDR3 is 15 amino acids long. After removal of 6 bases from V and 4 bases from J, the junction contained 11 bases not matched to a gene. Germline-derived CDR1 and CDR2 are SGHDT and YYEEEE. The CDR3 DNA, read in part, is TGTGCCAGCAAACCACAGGGGGCCGAGAAGTACGAG. Residues: CASKPQGAEKYE. The whole CDR3 reads CASKPQGAEKYEQYF.

As for this clone: The read terminates 3 residues before the CDR3 end, so the remaining end is supplied by the germline J gene. The V and J genes are TRBV5-6 and TRBJ2-7; D ambiguous. This CDR3 contains 15 residues. Germline V gene sequence: CDR1 SGHDT, CDR2 YYEEEE. Trimming removed 1 base from V and 4 bases from J, with 15 bases in between. CDR3 DNA, as far as it was read: TGTGCCAGCAGCTTGATTATGAGTCCCGGGTACGAG. This translates into CASSLIMSPGYE. The full CDR3 is CASSLIMSPGYEQYF.

A word on this clone: The read comes to an end 3 residues before the CDR3 does, leaving the germline J gene to fill in the end. The J gene is TRBJ2-7, the V gene TRBV5-1, with D perhaps TRBD1 (5 bases). The CDR3 totals 17 residues. Germline CDR1 is SGHRS and CDR2 is YFSETQ. Deletions cut 0 bases from V and 1 base from J, with 17 bases between. Incomplete CDR3 DNA: TGCGCCAGCAGCTTGGTTGGTCAGGGTAAATTGTCCTACGAG. This codes for CASSLVGQGKLSYE. The CDR3 in its entirety is CASSLVGQGKLSYEQYF.

Regarding this clone: The CDR3 end falls 3 residues outside the read, so it is completed with the germline J gene. This sequence joins TRBV20-1 and TRBJ2-7, with 15 bases that match TRBD2. CDR3 length: 17 residues. Germline V gene lookup returns CDR1 DFQATT and CDR2 SNEGSKA (reference sequence). V dropped 3 bases and J dropped 4; count of bases not matched to a gene: 10. Incomplete CDR3 DNA: TGCAGTGCTAGTCCAGGACTAGCGGGAGGGAAGAAGTACGAG. This sequence encodes CSASPGLAGGKKYE. The full CDR3 protein reads CSASPGLAGGKKYEQYF.

Notes on this clone: The read comes to an end 3 residues before the CDR3 does, leaving the germline J gene to fill in the end. This sequence joins TRBV5-4 and TRBJ2-5; TRBD1 matches 7 bases. V gave up 0 bases and J gave up 3 bases; unmatched junction bases: 5. Germline lookup yields CDR1 SGHNT and CDR2 YYREEE (reference sequence). CDR3 length equals 15 residues. Here the CDR3 reads CASSLEVGGKETQYF. CDR3 DNA, as far as it was read: TGTGCCAGCAGCTTGGAGGTAGGGGGCAAAGAGACC.